One sample yielded the 14 T cell receptor beta chains listed below, sequenced in a study of vaccination and CD4 T cells after COVID-19. Antigen specificity for these receptors is unknown. Treatment of the sample: roughly 11-day PBMC culture with coronavirus spike peptide pools or control peptides (ViraFEST assay). Sequenced with the Oncomine TCR Beta short-read assay was DNA taken from cultured CD4+ T cells. MiXCR, applied by TCRdb to the PCR reads, yields one record per CDR3 protein. The table records more than 20,000 distinct CDR3 sequences, more than 35% of them present only once. Sequencing was done on a sample of CD4+ T cells from blood, cultured in vitro. All receptors derive from a human donor who had recovered from COVID-19.

The chain employs TRBV6-4 and TRBJ2-3; D remains ambiguous. Germline assignment: CDR1 MRHNA and CDR2 SNTAGT. The V end was cut by 4 bases, the J end by 10 bases, with 15 bases between. This CDR3 region has 13 residues. In nucleotides, the CDR3 is TGTGCCAGCAGTGGGTCGGCCCTGCTATCGCAGTATTTT. The encoded protein is CASSGSALLSQYF.

A word on this clonotype: One junction end disagrees with the germline gene, perhaps due to a read error. The chain employs TRBV27 and TRBJ1-5; no firm D call. The germline V gene has CDR1 MNHEY and CDR2 SMNVEV (reference sequence). The CDR3 loop spans 15 amino acids. The CDR3 here is CASSKPVHSNRPQHF. The CDR3 nucleotides read TGTGCCAGCAGTAAACCGGTACATAGCAATCGGCCCCAGCATTTT.

This clonotype was counted between two and nine times. This chain uses TRBV6-5 with TRBJ1-6, with D perhaps TRBD1 (5 bases). There are 16 residues in the CDR3. CDR1 and CDR2 (germline): MNHEY, SVGAGI. Trimming left V 1 base short and J 7 bases short, with 14 bases between. The DNA for the CDR3 is TGTGCCAGCAGTTACTGGGTGGGGGTAAGAAATTCACCCCTCCACTTT. Encoded protein: CASSYWVGVRNSPLHF.

The rearrangement joins TRBV28 to TRBJ2-3; no firm D call. The germline V and J ends were trimmed by 7 bases and 1 base, with 12 bases remaining between them. This CDR3 has 14 amino acids. Germline-derived CDR1 and CDR2 are MDHEN and SYDVKM. The CDR3 coding sequence is TGTGCCAGCATACTTTCCCGCGGCACAGATACGCAGTATTTT. Translating it yields CASILSRGTDTQYF. Looking up the rest from reference TRBV28 and TRBJ2-3 gives the full variable domain: DVKVTQSSRYLVKRTGEKVFLECVQDMDHENMFWYRQDPGLGLRLIYFSYDVKMKEKGDIPEGYSVSREKKERFSLILESASTNQTSMYLCASILSRGTDTQYFGPGTRLTVL.

The chain is built from TRBV7-9 and TRBJ2-7, with 10 bases lining up with TRBD1. The V gene end was trimmed by 6 bases and the J gene end by 2 bases; junction bases not matched to a gene: 4. The germline V gene encodes CDR1 SEHNR and CDR2 FQNEAQ (reference sequence). CDR3 length: 14 residues. CDR3 residues: CASRRDRGTYEQYF. In DNA, the CDR3 is TGTGCCAGCAGAAGGGACAGGGGCACCTACGAGCAGTACTTC.

This clonotype was recorded a few times. The chain links TRBV6-5 to TRBJ1-2; TRBD1 agrees at 7 bases. The CDR3 consists of 14 residues. Germline V CDR1 and CDR2: MNHEY, SVGAGI. V trimming: 2 bases; J trimming: 2 bases; junction bases outside the gene matches: 2. As DNA, the CDR3 is TGTGCCAGCAGTTACCGGGGACAGAACTATGGCTACACCTTC. It translates to CASSYRGQNYGYTF.

The chain links TRBV7-2 to TRBJ2-3; D may be TRBD1 (5 bases). Trimming took off 0 bases at V and 4 bases at J, with 5 bases between the two ends. CDR1 is SGHTA, CDR2 FQGNSA, per germline. This CDR3 comprises 13 residues. CDR3 sequence reads: CASSLAGPDTQYF. In nucleotides, the CDR3 is TGTGCCAGCAGCTTAGCGGGGCCAGATACGCAGTATTTT.

This chain joins TRBV11-1 and TRBJ1-2; possible D gene TRBD1, 6 bases. The CDR3 length is 16 residues. Germline V CDR1 and CDR2: SGHAT, FQDESV (reference sequence). Between the trimmed V and J ends, which lost 5 bases and 8 bases, there was a span of 24 bases. The CDR3 nucleotides read TGTGCCAGCAGCCAAGGAACCTCAGGGGCATCTTACGGCTACACCTTC. It encodes CASSQGTSGASYGYTF.

This chain connects TRBV28 to TRBJ2-3; 9 nucleotides agree with TRBD2. V lost 2 bases and J lost 0; bases outside the gene matches: 6. This CDR3 region has 17 residues. Germline V CDR1 and CDR2: MDHEN, SYDVKM. This CDR3 reads CASSLRRGRASTDTQYF. The DNA of the CDR3 is TGTGCCAGCAGTTTACGTCGCGGGAGGGCTAGCACAGATACGCAGTATTTT.

The CDR3 loop is CASSEALLGQGQETQYF. CDR3 coding DNA: TGTGCCAGCAGTGAAGCGCTTTTGGGACAGGGACAAGAGACCCAGTACTTC. The chain combines TRBV2 with TRBJ2-5; 9 nucleotides line up with TRBD1. With V trimmed by 0 bases and J by 2 bases, 7 bases remained unmatched. Germline assignment: CDR1 SNHLY and CDR2 FYNNEI. The CDR3 has 17 residues.

The chain combines TRBV5-1 with TRBJ1-6; 7 positions match TRBD1. This CDR3 is 13 amino acids long. V dropped 2 bases and J dropped 10; count of bases not matched to a gene: 3. Germline CDR1 reads SGHRS; CDR2 reads YFSETQ. This CDR3 is CASSFGDRSPLHF. CDR3 bases: TGCGCCAGCAGCTTCGGGGACAGATCACCCCTCCACTTT.

The chain combines TRBV7-8 with TRBJ2-3; maybe TRBD2 (6 bases). This CDR3 is built from 14 residues. Per the germline V gene, CDR1 is SGHVS and CDR2 is FQNEAQ. With 5 bases removed from V and 6 bases from J, the gap between germline ends came to 15 bases. CDR3 amino acids: CASSPKGLLDTQYF. CDR3 in DNA: TGTGCCAGCAGCCCGAAGGGACTTCTGGATACGCAGTATTTT.

This chain uses TRBV20-1 with TRBJ2-5; TRBD1 matches 8 bases. The V gene's germline CDR1 is DFQATT and CDR2 SNEGSKA (reference sequence). This CDR3 is built from 15 residues. V was clipped by 0 bases and J by 5 bases; unmatched bases: 8. CDR3 loop: CSARDVQGVQETQYF. In DNA, the CDR3 is TGCAGTGCTAGAGACGTACAGGGGGTTCAGGAGACCCAGTACTTC.

This clonotype was observed a handful of times. This chain links TRBV20-1 with TRBJ1-2; TRBD1 aligns across 8 bases. This CDR3 comprises 12 residues. Trimming took 4 bases from V and 4 from J; bases not matched to a gene: 2. Germline V CDR1 and CDR2: DFQATT, SNEGSKA (reference sequence). The CDR3 loop reads CSAKDRAYGYTF. CDR3 bases: TGCAGTGCTAAGGACAGGGCCTATGGCTACACCTTC.